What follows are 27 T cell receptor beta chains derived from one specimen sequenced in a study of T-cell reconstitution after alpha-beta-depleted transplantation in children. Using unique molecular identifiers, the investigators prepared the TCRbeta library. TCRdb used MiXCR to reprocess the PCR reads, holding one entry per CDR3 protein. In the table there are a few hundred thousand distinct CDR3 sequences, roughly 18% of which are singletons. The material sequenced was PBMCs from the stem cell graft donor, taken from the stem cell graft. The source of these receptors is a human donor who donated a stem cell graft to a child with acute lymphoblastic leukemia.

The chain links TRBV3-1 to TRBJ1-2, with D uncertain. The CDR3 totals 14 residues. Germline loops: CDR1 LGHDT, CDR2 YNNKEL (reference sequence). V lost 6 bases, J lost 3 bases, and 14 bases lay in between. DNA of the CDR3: TGTGCCAGCAGACTACTCGAGGACCACTATGGCTACACCTTC. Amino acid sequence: CASRLLEDHYGYTF.

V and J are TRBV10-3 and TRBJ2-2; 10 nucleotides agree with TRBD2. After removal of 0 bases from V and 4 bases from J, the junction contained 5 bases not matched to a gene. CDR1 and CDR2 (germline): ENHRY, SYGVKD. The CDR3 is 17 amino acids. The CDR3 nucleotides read TGTGCCATCAGTGAGTCCAGCGGGAGGGCAGGCACCGGGGAGCTGTTTTTT. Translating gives CAISESSGRAGTGELFF.

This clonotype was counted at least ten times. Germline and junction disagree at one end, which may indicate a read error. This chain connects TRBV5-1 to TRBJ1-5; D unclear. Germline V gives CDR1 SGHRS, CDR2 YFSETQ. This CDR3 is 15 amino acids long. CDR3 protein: CASSLGPYSNQPQHF. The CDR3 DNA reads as TGTGCCAGCAGCCTGGGCCCTTATAGCAATCAGCCCCAGCATTTT. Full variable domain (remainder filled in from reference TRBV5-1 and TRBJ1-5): KAGVTQTPRYLIKTRGQQVTLSCSPISGHRSVSWYQQTPGQGLQFLFEYFSETQRNKGNFPGRFSGRQFSNSRSEMNVSTLELGDSALYLCASSLGPYSNQPQHFGDGTRLSIL.

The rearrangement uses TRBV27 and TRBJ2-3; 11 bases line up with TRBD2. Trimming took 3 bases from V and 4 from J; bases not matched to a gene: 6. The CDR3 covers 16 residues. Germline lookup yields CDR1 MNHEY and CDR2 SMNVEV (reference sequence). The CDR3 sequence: CASSFQLAGDADTQYF. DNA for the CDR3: TGTGCCAGCAGTTTCCAACTAGCGGGAGATGCAGATACGCAGTATTTT.

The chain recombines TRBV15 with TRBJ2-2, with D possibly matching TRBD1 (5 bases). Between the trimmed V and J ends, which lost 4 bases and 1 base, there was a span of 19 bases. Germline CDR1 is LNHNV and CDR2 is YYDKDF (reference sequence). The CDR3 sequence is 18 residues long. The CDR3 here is CATSTETATFKNTGELFF. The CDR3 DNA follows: TGTGCCACCAGCACCGAGACAGCGACCTTTAAGAACACCGGGGAGCTGTTTTTT.

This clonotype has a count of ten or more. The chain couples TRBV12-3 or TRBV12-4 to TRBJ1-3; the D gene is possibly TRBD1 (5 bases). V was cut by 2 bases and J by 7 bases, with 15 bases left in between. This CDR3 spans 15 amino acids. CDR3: CASSLRSGLGNTIYF. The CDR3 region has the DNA TGTGCCAGCAGTTTAAGGTCGGGACTTGGCAACACCATATATTTT.

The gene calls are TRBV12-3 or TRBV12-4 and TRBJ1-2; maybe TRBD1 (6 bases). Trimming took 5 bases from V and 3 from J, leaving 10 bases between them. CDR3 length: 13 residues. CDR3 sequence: CASSEQGYYGYTF. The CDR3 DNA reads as TGTGCCAGCAGTGAACAGGGTTACTATGGCTACACCTTC.

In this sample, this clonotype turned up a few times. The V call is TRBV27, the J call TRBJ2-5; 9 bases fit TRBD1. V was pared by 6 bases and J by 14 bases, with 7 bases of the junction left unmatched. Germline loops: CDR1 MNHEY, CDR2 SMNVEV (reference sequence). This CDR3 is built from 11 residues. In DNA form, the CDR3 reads TGTGCCAGCAGCCCCGGGACAGGGCTTTACTTC. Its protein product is CASSPGTGLYF.

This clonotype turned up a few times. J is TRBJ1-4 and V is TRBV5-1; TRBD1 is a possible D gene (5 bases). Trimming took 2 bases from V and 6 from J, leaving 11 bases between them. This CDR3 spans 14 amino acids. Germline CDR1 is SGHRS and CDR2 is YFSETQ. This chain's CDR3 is CASSLGRAHEKLFF. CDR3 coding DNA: TGCGCCAGCAGCTTAGGCAGGGCCCATGAAAAACTGTTTTTT.

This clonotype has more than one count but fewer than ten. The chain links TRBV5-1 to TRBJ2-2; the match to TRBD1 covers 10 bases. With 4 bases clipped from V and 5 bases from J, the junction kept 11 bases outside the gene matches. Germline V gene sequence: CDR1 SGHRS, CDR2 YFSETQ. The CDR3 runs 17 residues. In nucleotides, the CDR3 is TGCGCCAGCAGCGCCCGGGACAGGGGAGGAGGAACCGGGGAGCTGTTTTTT. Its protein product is CASSARDRGGGTGELFF.

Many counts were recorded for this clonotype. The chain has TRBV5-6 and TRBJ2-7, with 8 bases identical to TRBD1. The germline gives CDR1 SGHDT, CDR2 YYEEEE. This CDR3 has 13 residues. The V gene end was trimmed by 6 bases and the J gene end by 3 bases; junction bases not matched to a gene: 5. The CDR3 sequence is CASMLQGGYEQYF. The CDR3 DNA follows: TGTGCCAGCATGCTACAGGGGGGCTACGAGCAGTACTTC.

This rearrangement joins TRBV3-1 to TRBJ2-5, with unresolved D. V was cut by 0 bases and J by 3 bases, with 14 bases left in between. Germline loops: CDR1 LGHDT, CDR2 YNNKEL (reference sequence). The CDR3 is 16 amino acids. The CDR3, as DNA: TGTGCCAGCAGCCAAGAGGCCGCCTTGGGAAAAGAGACCCAGTACTTC. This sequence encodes CASSQEAALGKETQYF.

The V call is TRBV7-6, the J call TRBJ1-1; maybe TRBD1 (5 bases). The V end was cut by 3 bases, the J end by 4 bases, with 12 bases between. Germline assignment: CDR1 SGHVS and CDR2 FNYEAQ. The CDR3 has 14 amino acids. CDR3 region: CASSLTAPGTEAFF. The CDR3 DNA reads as TGTGCCAGCAGCTTGACAGCCCCTGGCACTGAAGCTTTCTTT. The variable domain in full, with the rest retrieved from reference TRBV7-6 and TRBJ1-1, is GAGVSQSPRYKVTKRGQDVALRCDPISGHVSLYWYRQALGQGPEFLTYFNYEAQQDKSGLPNDRFSAERPEGSISTLTIQRTEQRDSAMYRCASSLTAPGTEAFFGQGTRLTVV.

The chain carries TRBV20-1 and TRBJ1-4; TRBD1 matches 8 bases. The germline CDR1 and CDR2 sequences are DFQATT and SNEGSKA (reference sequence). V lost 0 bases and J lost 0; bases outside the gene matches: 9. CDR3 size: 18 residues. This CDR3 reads CSARDQGALRTTNEKLFF. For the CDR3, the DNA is TGCAGTGCTAGAGATCAGGGGGCTTTGAGGACAACTAATGAAAAACTGTTTTTT.

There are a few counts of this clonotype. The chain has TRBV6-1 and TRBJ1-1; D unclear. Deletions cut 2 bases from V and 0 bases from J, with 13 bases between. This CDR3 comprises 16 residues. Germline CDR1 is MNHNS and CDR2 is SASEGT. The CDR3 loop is CASSEPRLLLNTEAFF. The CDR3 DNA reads TGTGCCAGCAGTGAACCACGCCTGTTGTTGAACACTGAAGCTTTCTTT.

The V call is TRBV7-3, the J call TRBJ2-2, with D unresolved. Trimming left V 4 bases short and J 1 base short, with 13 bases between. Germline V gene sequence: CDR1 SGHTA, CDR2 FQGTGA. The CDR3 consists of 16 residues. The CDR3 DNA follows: TGTGCCAGCAGCTCCCTCCAACTGGGGAACACCGGGGAGCTGTTTTTT. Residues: CASSSLQLGNTGELFF.

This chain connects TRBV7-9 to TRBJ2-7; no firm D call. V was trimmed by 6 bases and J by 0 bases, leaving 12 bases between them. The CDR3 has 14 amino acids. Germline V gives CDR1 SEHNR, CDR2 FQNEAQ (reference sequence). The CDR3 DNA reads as TGTGCCAGCAGTTCGTACCACAGCTCCTACGAGCAGTACTTC. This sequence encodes CASSSYHSSYEQYF. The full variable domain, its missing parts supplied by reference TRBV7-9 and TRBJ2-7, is DTGVSQNPRHKITKRGQNVTFRCDPISEHNRLYWYRQTLGQGPEFLTYFQNEAQLEKSRLLSDRFSAERPKGSFSTLEIQRTEQGDSAMYLCASSSYHSSYEQYFGPGTRLTVT.

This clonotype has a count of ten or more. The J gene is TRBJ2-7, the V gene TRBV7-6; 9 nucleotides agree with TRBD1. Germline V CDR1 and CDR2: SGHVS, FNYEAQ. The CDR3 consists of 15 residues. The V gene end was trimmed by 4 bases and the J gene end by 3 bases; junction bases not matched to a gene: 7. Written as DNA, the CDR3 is TGTGCCAGCAGCTCGGGACAGGGAGCTCTCTACGAGCAGTACTTC. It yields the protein CASSSGQGALYEQYF.

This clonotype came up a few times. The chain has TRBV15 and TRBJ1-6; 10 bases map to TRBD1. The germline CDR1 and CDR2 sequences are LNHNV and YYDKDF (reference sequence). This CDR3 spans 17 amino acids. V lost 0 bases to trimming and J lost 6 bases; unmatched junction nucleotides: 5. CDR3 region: CATSREYRDRGNSPLHF. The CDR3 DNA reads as TGTGCCACCAGCAGAGAGTACCGGGACAGGGGTAATTCACCCCTCCACTTT.

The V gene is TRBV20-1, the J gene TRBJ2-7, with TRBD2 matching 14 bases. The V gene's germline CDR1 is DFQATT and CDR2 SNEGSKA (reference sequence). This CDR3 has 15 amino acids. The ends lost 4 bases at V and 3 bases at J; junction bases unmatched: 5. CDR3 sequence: CSAKTGTSGSYEQYF. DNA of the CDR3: TGCAGTGCTAAAACGGGGACTAGCGGGAGCTACGAGCAGTACTTC.

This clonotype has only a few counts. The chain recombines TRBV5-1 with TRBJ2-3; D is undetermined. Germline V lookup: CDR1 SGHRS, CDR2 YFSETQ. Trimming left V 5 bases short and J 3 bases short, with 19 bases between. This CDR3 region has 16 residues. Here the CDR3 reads CASSPAPPGVTDTQYF. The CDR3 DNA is TGCGCCAGCAGTCCCGCCCCGCCTGGGGTTACAGATACGCAGTATTTT.

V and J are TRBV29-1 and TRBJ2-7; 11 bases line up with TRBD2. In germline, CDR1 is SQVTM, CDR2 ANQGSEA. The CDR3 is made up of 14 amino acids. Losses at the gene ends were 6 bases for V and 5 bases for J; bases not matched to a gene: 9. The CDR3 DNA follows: TGCAGCGTAGCGTTAGCGGGAGGGCCCCACGAGCAGTACTTC. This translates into CSVALAGGPHEQYF.

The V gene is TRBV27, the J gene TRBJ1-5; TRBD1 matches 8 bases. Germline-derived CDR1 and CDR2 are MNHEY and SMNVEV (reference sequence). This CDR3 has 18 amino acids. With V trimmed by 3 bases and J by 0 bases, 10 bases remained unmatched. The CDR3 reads CASSFYPGGPYSNQPQHF. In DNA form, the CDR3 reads TGTGCCAGCAGTTTCTACCCAGGGGGCCCATATAGCAATCAGCCCCAGCATTTT.

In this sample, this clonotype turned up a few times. CDR3 sequence (DNA): TGCAGTGCTATTCCCCGGCAGGGCGGGTATGGCTACACCTTC. Its translation is CSAIPRQGGYGYTF. The chain links TRBV20-1 to TRBJ1-2, with D maybe TRBD1 (5 bases). The V end was cut by 4 bases, the J end by 5 bases, with 17 bases between. Looked up from germline, CDR1 is DFQATT and CDR2 is SNEGSKA (reference sequence). CDR3 length: 14 amino acids.

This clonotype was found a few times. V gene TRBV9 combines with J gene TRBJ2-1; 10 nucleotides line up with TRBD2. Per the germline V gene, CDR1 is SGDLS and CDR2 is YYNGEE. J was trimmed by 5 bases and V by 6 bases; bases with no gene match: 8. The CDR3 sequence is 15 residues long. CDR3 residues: CASTGVAGGDNEQFF. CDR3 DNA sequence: TGTGCCAGCACTGGGGTAGCGGGAGGAGACAATGAGCAGTTCTTC.

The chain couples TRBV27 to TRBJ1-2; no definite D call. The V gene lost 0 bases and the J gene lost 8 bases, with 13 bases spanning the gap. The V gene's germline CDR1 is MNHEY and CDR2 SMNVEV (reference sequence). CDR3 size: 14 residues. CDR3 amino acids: CASSLSAGLSGYTF. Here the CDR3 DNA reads TGTGCCAGCAGTTTATCAGCGGGGTTGAGCGGCTACACCTTC.

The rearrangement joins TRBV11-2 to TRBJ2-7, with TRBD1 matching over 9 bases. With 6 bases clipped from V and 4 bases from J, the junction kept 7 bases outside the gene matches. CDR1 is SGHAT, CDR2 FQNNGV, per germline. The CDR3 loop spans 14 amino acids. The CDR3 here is CASSYSTGGYEQYF. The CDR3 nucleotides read TGTGCCAGCAGTTATTCGACAGGGGGGTACGAGCAGTACTTC.